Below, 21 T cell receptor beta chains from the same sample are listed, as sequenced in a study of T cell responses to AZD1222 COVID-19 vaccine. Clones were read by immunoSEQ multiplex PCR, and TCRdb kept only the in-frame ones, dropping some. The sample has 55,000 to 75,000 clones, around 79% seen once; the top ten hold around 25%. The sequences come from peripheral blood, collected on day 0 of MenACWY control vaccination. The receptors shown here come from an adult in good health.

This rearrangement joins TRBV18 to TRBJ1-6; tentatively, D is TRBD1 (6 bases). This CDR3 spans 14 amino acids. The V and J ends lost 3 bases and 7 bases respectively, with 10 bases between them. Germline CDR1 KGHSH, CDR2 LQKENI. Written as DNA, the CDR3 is TGTGCCAGCTCACCCTCGGACAGCAATTCACCCCTCCACTTT. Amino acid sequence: CASSPSDSNSPLHF.

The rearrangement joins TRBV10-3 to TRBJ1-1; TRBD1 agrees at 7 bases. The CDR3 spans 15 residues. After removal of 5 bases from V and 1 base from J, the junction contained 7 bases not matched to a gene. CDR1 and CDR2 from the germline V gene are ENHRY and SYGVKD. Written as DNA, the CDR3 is TGTGCCATCAGTATTCTCAGGGGGGCGAACACTGAAGCTTTCTTT. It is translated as CAISILRGANTEAFF.

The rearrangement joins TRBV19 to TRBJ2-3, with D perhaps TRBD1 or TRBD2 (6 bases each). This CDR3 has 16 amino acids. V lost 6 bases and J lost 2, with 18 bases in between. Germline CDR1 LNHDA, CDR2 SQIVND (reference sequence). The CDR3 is CASRMGGSPYTDTQYF. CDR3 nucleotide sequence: TGTGCCAGTAGGATGGGGGGCTCCCCGTACACAGATACGCAGTATTTT.

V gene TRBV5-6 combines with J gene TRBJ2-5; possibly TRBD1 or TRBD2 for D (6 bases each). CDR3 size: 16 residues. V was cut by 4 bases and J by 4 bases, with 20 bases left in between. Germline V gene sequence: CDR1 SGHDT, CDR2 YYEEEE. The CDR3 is CASSRRRGNRAETQYF. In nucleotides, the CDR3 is TGTGCCAGCAGCCGTCGGAGGGGGAACAGGGCAGAGACCCAGTACTTC. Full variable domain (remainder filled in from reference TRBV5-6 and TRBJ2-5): DAGVTQSPTHLIKTRGQQVTLRCSPKSGHDTVSWYQQALGQGPQFIFQYYEEEERQRGNFPDRFSGHQFPNYSSELNVNALLLGDSALYLCASSRRRGNRAETQYFGPGTRLLVL.

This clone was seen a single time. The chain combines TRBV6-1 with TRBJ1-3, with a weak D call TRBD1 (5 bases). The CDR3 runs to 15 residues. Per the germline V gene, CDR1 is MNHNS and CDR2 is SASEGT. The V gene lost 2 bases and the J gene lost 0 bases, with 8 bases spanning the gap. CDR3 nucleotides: TGTGCCAGCAGTGAATCCGGGGCCTCTGGAAACACCATATATTTT. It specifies CASSESGASGNTIYF.

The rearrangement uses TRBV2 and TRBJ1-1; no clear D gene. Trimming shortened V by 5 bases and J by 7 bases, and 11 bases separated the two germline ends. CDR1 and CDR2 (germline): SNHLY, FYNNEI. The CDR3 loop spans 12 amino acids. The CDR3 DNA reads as TGTGCCAGCAGTATGTTGACCTATGAAGCTTTCTTT. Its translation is CASSMLTYEAFF.

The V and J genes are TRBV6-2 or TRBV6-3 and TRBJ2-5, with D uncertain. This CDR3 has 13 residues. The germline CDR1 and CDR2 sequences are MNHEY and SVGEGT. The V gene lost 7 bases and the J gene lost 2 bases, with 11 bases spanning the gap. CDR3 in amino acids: CASTPRLQETQYF. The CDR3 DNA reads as TGTGCCAGCACCCCCCGCTTGCAAGAGACCCAGTACTTC.

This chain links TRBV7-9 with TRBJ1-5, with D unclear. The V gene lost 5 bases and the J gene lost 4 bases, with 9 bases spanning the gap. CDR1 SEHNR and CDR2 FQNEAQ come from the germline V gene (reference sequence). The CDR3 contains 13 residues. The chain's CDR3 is CASSHGSNQPQHF. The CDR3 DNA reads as TGTGCCAGCAGCCACGGGTCTAATCAGCCCCAGCATTTT.

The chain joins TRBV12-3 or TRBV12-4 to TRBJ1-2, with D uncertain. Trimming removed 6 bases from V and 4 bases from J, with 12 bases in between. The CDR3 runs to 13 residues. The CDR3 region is CASSSGFGYGYTF. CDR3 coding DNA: TGTGCCAGCAGCTCCGGTTTCGGCTATGGCTACACCTTC.

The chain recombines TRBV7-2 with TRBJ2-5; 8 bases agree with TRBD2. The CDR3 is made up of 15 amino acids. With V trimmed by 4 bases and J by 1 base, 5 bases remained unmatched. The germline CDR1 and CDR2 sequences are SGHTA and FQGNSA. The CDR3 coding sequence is TGTGCCAGCAGCTCATCCGGGACTAGCCAAGAGACCCAGTACTTC. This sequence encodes CASSSSGTSQETQYF.

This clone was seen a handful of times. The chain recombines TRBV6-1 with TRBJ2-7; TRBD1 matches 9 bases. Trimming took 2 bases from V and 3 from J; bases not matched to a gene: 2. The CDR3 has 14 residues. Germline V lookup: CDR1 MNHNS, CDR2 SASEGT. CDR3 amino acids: CASSEWDRVYEQYF. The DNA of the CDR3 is TGTGCCAGCAGTGAATGGGACAGGGTCTACGAGCAGTACTTC.

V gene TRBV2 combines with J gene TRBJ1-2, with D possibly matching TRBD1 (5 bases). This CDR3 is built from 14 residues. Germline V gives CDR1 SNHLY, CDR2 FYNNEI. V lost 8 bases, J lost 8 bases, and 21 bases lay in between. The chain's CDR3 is CASGISGTVGGYTF. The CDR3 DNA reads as TGTGCCAGCGGGATTTCCGGGACGGTGGGAGGCTACACCTTC.

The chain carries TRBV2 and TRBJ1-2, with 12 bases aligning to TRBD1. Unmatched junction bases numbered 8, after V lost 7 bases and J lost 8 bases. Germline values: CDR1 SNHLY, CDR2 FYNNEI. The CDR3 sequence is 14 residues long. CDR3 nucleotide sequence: TGTGCCAGCAACCGGGACAGGGGGCGCCAAGGCTACACCTTC. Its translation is CASNRDRGRQGYTF.

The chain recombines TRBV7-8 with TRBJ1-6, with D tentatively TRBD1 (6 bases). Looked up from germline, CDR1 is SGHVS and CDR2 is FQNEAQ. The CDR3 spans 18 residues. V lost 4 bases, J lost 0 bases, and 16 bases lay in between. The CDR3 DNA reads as TGTGCCAGCAGCTCCGCCGGGGGCGGAAGCTCCTATAATTCACCCCTCCACTTT. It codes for CASSSAGGGSSYNSPLHF. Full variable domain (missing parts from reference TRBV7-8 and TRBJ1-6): GAGVSQSPRYKVAKRGQDVALRCDPISGHVSLFWYQQALGQGPEFLTYFQNEAQLDKSGLPSDRFFAERPEGSVSTLKIQRTQQEDSAVYLCASSSAGGGSSYNSPLHFGNGTRLTVT.

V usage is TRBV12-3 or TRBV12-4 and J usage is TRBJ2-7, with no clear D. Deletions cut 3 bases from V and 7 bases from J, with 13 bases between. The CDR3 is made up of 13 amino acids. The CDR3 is CASSFLLMGEQYF. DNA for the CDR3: TGTGCCAGCAGTTTCCTACTAATGGGGGAGCAGTACTTC.

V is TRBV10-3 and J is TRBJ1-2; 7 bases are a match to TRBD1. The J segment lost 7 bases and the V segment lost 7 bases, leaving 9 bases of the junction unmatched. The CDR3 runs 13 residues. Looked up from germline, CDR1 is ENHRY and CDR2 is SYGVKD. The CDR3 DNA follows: TGTGCCATCAAATGGACAGGCGACGGTGGCTACACCTTC. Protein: CAIKWTGDGGYTF.

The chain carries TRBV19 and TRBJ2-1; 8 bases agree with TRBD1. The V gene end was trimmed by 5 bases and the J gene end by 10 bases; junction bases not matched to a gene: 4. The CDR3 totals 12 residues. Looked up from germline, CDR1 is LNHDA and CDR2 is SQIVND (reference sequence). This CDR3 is CASSVRQGEQFF. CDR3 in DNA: TGTGCCAGTAGTGTCCGACAGGGGGAGCAGTTCTTC. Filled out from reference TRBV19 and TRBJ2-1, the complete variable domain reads DGGITQSPKYLFRKEGQNVTLSCEQNLNHDAMYWYRQDPGQGLRLIYYSQIVNDFQKGDIAEGYSVSREKKESFPLTVTSAQKNPTAFYLCASSVRQGEQFFGPGTRLTVL.

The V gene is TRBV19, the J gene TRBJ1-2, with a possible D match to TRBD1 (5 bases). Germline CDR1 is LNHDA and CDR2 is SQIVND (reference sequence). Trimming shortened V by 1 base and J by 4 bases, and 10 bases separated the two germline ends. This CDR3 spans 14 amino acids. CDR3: CASSIAGDSYGYTF. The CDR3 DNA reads TGTGCCAGTAGTATAGCTGGAGACAGCTATGGCTACACCTTC.

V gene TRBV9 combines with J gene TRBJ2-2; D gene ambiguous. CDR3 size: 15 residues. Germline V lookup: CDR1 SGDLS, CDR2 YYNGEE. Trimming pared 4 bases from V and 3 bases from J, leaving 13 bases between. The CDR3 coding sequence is TGTGCCAGCAGCCCGAAATCGGTTGACACCGGGGAGCTGTTTTTT. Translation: CASSPKSVDTGELFF.

The CDR3 DNA reads as TGTGCCAGCTCACCACCGTTCGATACCTACGAGCAGTACTTC. Residues: CASSPPFDTYEQYF. The rearrangement joins TRBV18 to TRBJ2-7; no clear D. Trimming cost V 0 bases and J 2 bases, with 8 bases left between them. Germline values: CDR1 KGHSH, CDR2 LQKENI. The CDR3 sequence is 14 residues long.

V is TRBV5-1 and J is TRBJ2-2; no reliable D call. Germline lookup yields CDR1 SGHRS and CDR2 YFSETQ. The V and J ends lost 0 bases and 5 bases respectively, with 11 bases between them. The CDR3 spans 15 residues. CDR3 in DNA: TGCGCCAGCAGCTTGGCGGACCTCGATACCGGGGAGCTGTTTTTT. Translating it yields CASSLADLDTGELFF.